This T cell receptor (beta chain) was observed in a study of cytomegalovirus exposure and HLA in healthy donors. V dropped 5 bases and J dropped 0 bases, with 14 bases sitting between them. Per the germline V gene, CDR1 is LNHDA and CDR2 is SQIVND (reference sequence). The length of the CDR3 is 16 residues. PCR used 60 Vbeta primers and 13 Jbeta primers. Libraries were prepared by immunoSEQ multiplex PCR; TCRdb keeps only in-frame clonotypes and omits some of them. The repertoire holds 200,000 or so clones, 75% to 90% seen once, with approximately 6.5% in the top ten. Sequenced input: PBMCs. The receptor was isolated from a woman aged 50 to 60 in good health and CMV-seropositive. The chain joins TRBV19 to TRBJ1-5; D is perhaps TRBD1 (6 bases). The DNA of the CDR3 is TGTGCCAGTAGTTCCCTAGACAGGTCTAGCAATCAGCCCCAGCATTTT. It codes for CASSSLDRSSNQPQHF.